The 28 T cell receptor beta chains in this list originate from one sample, sequenced in a study of Ad26.COV2.S vaccination and SARS-CoV-2 variants. Generated by immunoSEQ multiplex PCR, the TCRdb table keeps only in-frame clones and is missing some. The table shows some 340,000 clones, with just under 85% occurring only once. The treatment: about 20 received Ad26.COV2.S at low or high dose, single or two shots; five or six received placebo; per-sample allocation not given. Day 63 after the first injection of vaccine or placebo was the sampling time. This specimen consisted of peripheral blood, obtained in a trial of Ad26.COV2.S vaccine versus placebo. The receptors originated from a person between 18 and 65 years old who received the Ad26.COV2.S COVID-19 vaccine or a placebo.

This chain uses TRBV30 with TRBJ1-5; the D gene is possibly TRBD1 (5 bases). The CDR3 covers 13 residues. V was cut by 1 base and J by 5 bases, with 9 bases left in between. In germline, CDR1 is GTSNPN, CDR2 SVGIG (reference sequence). This CDR3 is CAWSGGVHQPQHF. The CDR3 region has the DNA TGTGCCTGGAGTGGGGGGGTCCATCAGCCCCAGCATTTT.

The V gene is TRBV28, the J gene TRBJ1-1; 9 positions agree with TRBD1. Germline V gives CDR1 MDHEN, CDR2 SYDVKM. The CDR3 runs to 15 residues. V lost 8 bases to trimming and J lost 1 base; unmatched junction nucleotides: 8. CDR3 nucleotides: TGTGCCAGCGTCACAGGGGGCGGGGGGAACACTGAAGCTTTCTTT. Translating it yields CASVTGGGGNTEAFF. Full variable domain (missing parts from reference TRBV28 and TRBJ1-1): DVKVTQSSRYLVKRTGEKVFLECVQDMDHENMFWYRQDPGLGLRLIYFSYDVKMKEKGDIPEGYSVSREKKERFSLILESASTNQTSMYLCASVTGGGGNTEAFFGQGTRLTVV.

As regards this clone: The junction departs from the called germline gene at one end, perhaps through a read error. The CDR3 DNA sequence: TGTGCCAGCTCCACACGACTGAACTTT. Its protein product is CASSTRLNF. The gene calls are TRBV18 and TRBJ1-1; D ambiguous. The germline V gene encodes CDR1 KGHSH and CDR2 LQKENI. The CDR3 runs to 9 residues.

The V and J genes are TRBV19 and TRBJ1-5, with a possible D match to TRBD1 (6 bases). The CDR3 covers 15 residues. Germline loops: CDR1 LNHDA, CDR2 SQIVND (reference sequence). V was trimmed by 4 bases and J by 2 bases, leaving 12 bases between them. CDR3 sequence (DNA): TGTGCCAGTAGTAAACAGGGTCGTGGCAATCAGCCCCAGCATTTT. Translated: CASSKQGRGNQPQHF.

The chain joins TRBV7-9 to TRBJ2-1, with 11 positions matching TRBD2. CDR3 length equals 15 residues. After removal of 5 bases from V and 2 bases from J, the junction contained 2 bases not matched to a gene. Germline CDR1 and CDR2: SEHNR and FQNEAQ (reference sequence). CDR3 coding DNA: TGTGCCAGCAGCCCTAGCGGGGGGCCCTACAATGAGCAGTTCTTC. Translating it yields CASSPSGGPYNEQFF. Combining the CDR3 with reference TRBV7-9 and TRBJ2-1 gives the whole variable domain DTGVSQNPRHKITKRGQNVTFRCDPISEHNRLYWYRQTLGQGPEFLTYFQNEAQLEKSRLLSDRFSAERPKGSFSTLEIQRTEQGDSAMYLCASSPSGGPYNEQFFGPGTRLTVL.

The chain carries TRBV18 and TRBJ1-2, with a weak D call TRBD1 (6 bases). Trimming pared 2 bases from V and 5 bases from J, leaving 15 bases between. Germline CDR1 and CDR2: KGHSH and LQKENI. CDR3 length equals 15 residues. This chain's CDR3 is CASSPSGAGEYGYTF. The CDR3 bases are TGTGCCAGCTCACCATCGGGCGCAGGGGAATATGGCTACACCTTC. The whole variable domain, remainder taken from reference TRBV18 and TRBJ1-2, is NAGVMQNPRHLVRRRGQEARLRCSPMKGHSHVYWYRQLPEEGLKFMVYLQKENIIDESGMPKERFSAEFPKEGPSILRIQQVVRGDSAAYFCASSPSGAGEYGYTFGSGTRLTVV.

The chain uses TRBV14 and TRBJ2-5; 10 bases match TRBD2. J lost 4 bases, V lost 1 base, and 0 bases had no gene match. Germline V lookup: CDR1 SGHDN, CDR2 FVKESK. The CDR3 sequence is 14 residues long. The CDR3 spells CASSQGLAGETQYF. CDR3 bases: TGTGCCAGCAGCCAAGGACTAGCGGGAGAGACCCAGTACTTC.

This clone was recorded a few times. The J gene is TRBJ1-5, the V gene TRBV7-9, with D tentatively TRBD1 (6 bases). The germline V and J ends were trimmed by 5 bases and 0 bases, with 8 bases remaining between them. The CDR3 sequence is 14 residues long. CDR1 SEHNR and CDR2 FQNEAQ come from the germline V gene (reference sequence). This CDR3 reads CASSPGDSNQPQHF. The CDR3 region has the DNA TGTGCCAGCAGCCCAGGGGATAGCAATCAGCCCCAGCATTTT.

This clone was detected a few times. This sequence joins TRBV5-1 and TRBJ2-7, with 7 bases fitting TRBD1. V gave up 4 bases and J gave up 0 bases; unmatched junction bases: 10. CDR1 SGHRS and CDR2 YFSETQ come from the germline V gene. The CDR3 covers 16 residues. CDR3 protein: CASSRETGLASYEQYF. The DNA for the CDR3 is TGCGCCAGCAGCCGTGAGACAGGGTTAGCCTCCTACGAGCAGTACTTC. Together with reference TRBV5-1 and TRBJ2-7, the CDR3 gives the full variable domain: KAGVTQTPRYLIKTRGQQVTLSCSPISGHRSVSWYQQTPGQGLQFLFEYFSETQRNKGNFPGRFSGRQFSNSRSEMNVSTLELGDSALYLCASSRETGLASYEQYFGPGTRLTVT.

J is TRBJ2-3 and V is TRBV4-1; 9 nucleotides line up with TRBD1. CDR1 and CDR2 from the germline V gene are MGHRA and YSYEKL. The CDR3 totals 15 residues. The V segment lost 0 bases and the J segment 12 bases; nucleotides outside the gene matches: 10. Written as DNA, the CDR3 is TGCGCCAGCAGCCAAGACCCTGGGACAGGGATCCGCCAGTATTTT. It is translated as CASSQDPGTGIRQYF.

V gene TRBV28 combines with J gene TRBJ2-7, with TRBD2 matching over 8 bases. CDR1 and CDR2 from the germline V gene are MDHEN and SYDVKM. The CDR3 totals 13 residues. V was pared by 6 bases and J by 5 bases, with 6 bases of the junction left unmatched. As DNA, the CDR3 is TGTGCCAGCAGACCCGGGGGGGCAAACGAGCAGTACTTC. Encoded protein: CASRPGGANEQYF.

The gene calls are TRBV2 and TRBJ1-2; 7 nucleotides match TRBD1. Looked up from germline, CDR1 is SNHLY and CDR2 is FYNNEI. The V and J ends lost 6 bases and 3 bases, in that order; junction bases with no gene match: 1. The CDR3 totals 12 residues. The CDR3 region is CASRGQDYGYTF. As DNA, the CDR3 is TGTGCCAGCAGAGGACAGGACTATGGCTACACCTTC.

This sequence joins TRBV7-9 and TRBJ2-7, with TRBD1 as a possible D gene (6 bases). The CDR3 runs to 16 residues. Germline V gives CDR1 SEHNR, CDR2 FQNEAQ (reference sequence). The V gene lost 6 bases and the J gene lost 4 bases, with 22 bases spanning the gap. CDR3: CASSTNHRAFLYEQYF. The DNA for the CDR3 is TGTGCCAGCAGTACCAACCACAGGGCCTTCTTATACGAGCAGTACTTC.

This chain uses TRBV27 with TRBJ2-1, with 13 positions matching TRBD2. Germline V gene lookup returns CDR1 MNHEY and CDR2 SMNVEV (reference sequence). After removal of 1 base from V and 7 bases from J, the junction contained 4 bases not matched to a gene. This CDR3 contains 16 residues. CDR3 sequence (DNA): TGTGCCAGCAGTTTATTGGGGACTAGCGGGGCGAATGAGCAGTTCTTC. Amino acid sequence: CASSLLGTSGANEQFF.

The V call is TRBV12-3 or TRBV12-4, the J call TRBJ1-2; the D is unclear. CDR3 length equals 13 residues. Trimming took off 4 bases at V and 4 bases at J, with 10 bases between the two ends. The CDR3 reads CASSSEMRYGYTF. CDR3 nucleotide sequence: TGTGCCAGCAGTTCCGAGATGCGCTATGGCTACACCTTC.

V is TRBV5-1 and J is TRBJ2-1; 11 nucleotides align to TRBD2. The CDR3 has 19 residues. The V gene's germline CDR1 is SGHRS and CDR2 YFSETQ. The ends lost 3 bases at V and 0 bases at J; junction bases unmatched: 11. CDR3 region: CASSSPGVAGGSSYNEQFF. CDR3 nucleotide sequence: TGCGCCAGCAGCTCCCCGGGGGTAGCGGGGGGGAGCTCCTACAATGAGCAGTTCTTC.

The chain couples TRBV5-1 to TRBJ2-7; TRBD1 might be the D (6 bases). Looked up from germline, CDR1 is SGHRS and CDR2 is YFSETQ. The CDR3 loop spans 17 amino acids. Trimming pared 0 bases from V and 5 bases from J, leaving 21 bases between. CDR3 sequence reads: CASSLALGAILSDEQYF. The CDR3 DNA is TGCGCCAGCAGCTTGGCCTTGGGGGCTATACTATCGGACGAGCAGTACTTC. Filled out from reference TRBV5-1 and TRBJ2-7, the complete variable domain reads KAGVTQTPRYLIKTRGQQVTLSCSPISGHRSVSWYQQTPGQGLQFLFEYFSETQRNKGNFPGRFSGRQFSNSRSEMNVSTLELGDSALYLCASSLALGAILSDEQYFGPGTRLTVT.

The rearrangement links TRBV3-1 (or the pseudogene TRBV3-2) to TRBJ1-2; the D gene is possibly TRBD1 (5 bases). The V gene's germline CDR1 is LGHDT and CDR2 YNNKEL (reference sequence). V was trimmed by 0 bases and J by 3 bases, leaving 17 bases between them. The CDR3 runs 17 residues. This chain's CDR3 is CASSQDFSGGGDYGYTF. CDR3 sequence (DNA): TGTGCCAGCAGCCAAGATTTTTCGGGGGGAGGGGACTATGGCTACACCTTC.

The V and J genes are TRBV28 and TRBJ2-1, with D possibly TRBD2 on 7 matching bases. Per the germline V gene, CDR1 is MDHEN and CDR2 is SYDVKM. With 5 bases removed from V and 12 bases from J, the gap between germline ends came to 14 bases. The length of the CDR3 is 12 residues. The CDR3 bases are TGTGCCAGCAGTCTCCCGGGGGGCGTGCAGTTCTTC. Protein sequence: CASSLPGGVQFF. The full variable domain, with the rest looked up from reference TRBV28 and TRBJ2-1, is DVKVTQSSRYLVKRTGEKVFLECVQDMDHENMFWYRQDPGLGLRLIYFSYDVKMKEKGDIPEGYSVSREKKERFSLILESASTNQTSMYLCASSLPGGVQFFGPGTRLTVL.

The rearrangement joins TRBV7-9 to TRBJ2-1, with 7 bases that match TRBD2. Germline CDR1 reads SEHNR; CDR2 reads FQNEAQ (reference sequence). Unmatched junction bases numbered 5, after V lost 5 bases and J lost 1 base. The CDR3 extends over 15 amino acids. The CDR3, as DNA: TGTGCCAGCAGCCCTGGGGAGGGGTCCTACAATGAGCAGTTCTTC. Translated: CASSPGEGSYNEQFF.

The gene calls are TRBV5-1 and TRBJ1-1; D perhaps matches TRBD1 (6 bases). Trimming removed 4 bases from V and 11 bases from J, with 18 bases in between. The CDR3 has 13 amino acids. Per germline, CDR1 SGHRS and CDR2 YFSETQ. This chain's CDR3 is CASSLQGSDFAFF. The CDR3 nucleotides are TGCGCCAGCAGCCTGCAGGGGTCGGATTTCGCTTTCTTT.

V is TRBV28 and J is TRBJ2-1; 7 bases are a match to TRBD2. This CDR3 region has 15 residues. V lost 6 bases to trimming and J lost 0 bases; unmatched junction nucleotides: 5. CDR1 is MDHEN, CDR2 SYDVKM, per germline. CDR3 nucleotide sequence: TGTGCCAGCAGGAGGAGCGGGGTCTCCTACAATGAGCAGTTCTTC. Protein: CASRRSGVSYNEQFF. Together with reference TRBV28 and TRBJ2-1, the CDR3 gives the full variable domain: DVKVTQSSRYLVKRTGEKVFLECVQDMDHENMFWYRQDPGLGLRLIYFSYDVKMKEKGDIPEGYSVSREKKERFSLILESASTNQTSMYLCASRRSGVSYNEQFFGPGTRLTVL.

The chain joins TRBV10-3 to TRBJ1-5, with D perhaps matching TRBD1 (6 bases). Per the germline V gene, CDR1 is ENHRY and CDR2 is SYGVKD. The CDR3 is 14 amino acids. Trimming left V 5 bases short and J 5 bases short, with 13 bases between. The CDR3 reads CAISTTGKDQPQHF. Here the CDR3 DNA reads TGTGCCATCAGTACCACAGGGAAGGATCAGCCCCAGCATTTT.

The CDR3 DNA follows: TGTGCCAGCAGCCTACCGGGGGTTGGCTACACCTTC. This sequence encodes CASSLPGVGYTF. The V gene is TRBV3-1 (or the pseudogene TRBV3-2), the J gene TRBJ1-2; D perhaps matches TRBD1 (5 bases). Germline V gene data show CDR1 as LGHDT and CDR2 as YNNKEL (reference sequence). The V end was cut by 4 bases, the J end by 7 bases, with 10 bases between. The CDR3 is 12 amino acids.

The chain uses TRBV7-3 and TRBJ2-3, with 8 bases lining up with TRBD2. J was trimmed by 5 bases and V by 5 bases; bases with no gene match: 9. The CDR3 contains 15 residues. CDR1 is SGHTA, CDR2 FQGTGA, per germline. As DNA, the CDR3 is TGTGCCAGCAGCCCTATAGCGGGGAATCTAGATACGCAGTATTTT. Its translation: CASSPIAGNLDTQYF.

V usage is TRBV7-2 and J usage is TRBJ2-4; 11 bases are shared with TRBD2. Germline V gene lookup returns CDR1 SGHTA and CDR2 FQGNSA. The ends lost 4 bases at V and 6 bases at J; junction bases unmatched: 2. The CDR3 extends over 14 amino acids. The CDR3 DNA is TGTGCCAGCAGCTCCACTAGCGGGGGAAACATTCAGTACTTC. Its translation: CASSSTSGGNIQYF.

The rearrangement joins TRBV4-2 to TRBJ1-5, with D possibly matching TRBD1 (6 bases). The germline CDR1 and CDR2 sequences are LGHNA and YNFKEQ. The CDR3 length is 15 residues. The ends were cut back, 6 bases at V and 4 bases at J, with 16 bases in the middle. This CDR3 is CASRSSGTQNQPQHF. The CDR3 nucleotides are TGTGCCAGCAGGAGCTCCGGGACACAAAATCAGCCCCAGCATTTT.

The chain uses TRBV19 and TRBJ2-1, with unresolved D. The V end was cut by 3 bases, the J end by 0 bases, with 9 bases between. CDR3 length: 15 amino acids. Per the germline V gene, CDR1 is LNHDA and CDR2 is SQIVND (reference sequence). The CDR3 DNA reads as TGTGCCAGTAGTATTAAACCTACCTCCTACAATGAGCAGTTCTTC. The encoded protein is CASSIKPTSYNEQFF.